Reported below is one TCR beta chain. The sample comes from a study of blood T cell repertoires in COVID-19. On the study more broadly: COVID-19 samples collected from the United States, Italy and Spain covered acute and convalescent phases. PBMCs, B-cell-depleted T cells, or T cells provided the cDNA or gDNA that made up the material.

With 4 bases removed from V and 2 bases from J, the gap between germline ends came to 9 bases. Germline V gives CDR1 KGHSH, CDR2 LQKENI. The CDR3 totals 15 residues. In the original processing: Scientists estimated how many nucleated cells there were by amplifying reference gene primers. Libraries were prepared by immunoSEQ multiplex PCR; TCRdb keeps only in-frame clonotypes and omits some of them. V, J and clone size are those of that table, while D and trimming were read from the DNA. The sample includes 95,000 to 100,000 clones, more than 70% of them seen just once. The genes are TRBV18 and TRBJ1-6; D perhaps matches TRBD1 (5 bases). The clonotype originates from a woman between 25 and 40 years old with acute or convalescent COVID-19. Sequencing was performed on peripheral blood. DNA of the CDR3: TGTGCCAGCTCACTACGACAGCCCTATAATTCACCCCTCCACTTT. This translates into CASSLRQPYNSPLHF.